This T cell receptor (beta chain) originates from a study of blood T cell repertoires in COVID-19. As for the study in general: The analysed material was cDNA or gDNA that came from T cells, B-cell-depleted T cells, or PBMCs.

As handled by the study authors: Estimated nucleated cell counts came from reference gene primer amplification. Profiling relied on immunoSEQ multiplex PCR, and the TCRdb table lists in-frame clones only, not all of them. That table furnishes V, J and clone size, whereas the DNA furnished D and trimming. There are around 110,000 clones in the sample; almost 85% occur only once, and less than 9% lies in the top ten. The V gene's germline CDR1 is SGHRS and CDR2 YFSETQ. The CDR3 is 14 amino acids. V shed 4 bases and J shed 6 bases, with 16 bases lying between them. The sequenced sample was peripheral blood. The source of this sequence is a man aged 70-80 years with active or convalescent COVID-19. This chain joins TRBV5-1 and TRBJ1-1; possibly TRBD1 for D (6 bases). The CDR3 nucleotides read TGCGCCAGCAGCGAGGGCCCTGGGGGCGCTGAAGCTTTCTTT. It translates to CASSEGPGGAEAFF.